The present entry profiles one T cell receptor (beta chain) with its context. The antigen is not known. The entry originates in a study of cytomegalovirus exposure and HLA in healthy donors. General observations from the study: Relative to equally common others, HLA-associated TCR beta chains showed greater clonal expansion in a later analysis. Most TCR sequences proved rare, with some public TCRs found in many donors.

The PCR used 60 Vbeta and 13 Jbeta primers. Measured with immunoSEQ multiplex PCR; TCRdb has only the in-frame clones, and not every one. The data show under 200,000 clones, approximately 76% seen once. Healthy bone marrow donors made up the donors. Material: PBMCs. The receptor comes from a man aged 60-69 years in good health and CMV-seronegative.

As DNA, the CDR3 is TGCGCCAGCAGCACCCAATTGCGCGTCCAAGAGACCCAGTACTTC. Translating gives CASSTQLRVQETQYF. The chain has TRBV5-1 and TRBJ2-5; D is uncertain. Germline values: CDR1 SGHRS, CDR2 YFSETQ. Between the trimmed V and J ends, which lost 4 bases and 1 base, there was a span of 14 bases. There are 15 residues in the CDR3.